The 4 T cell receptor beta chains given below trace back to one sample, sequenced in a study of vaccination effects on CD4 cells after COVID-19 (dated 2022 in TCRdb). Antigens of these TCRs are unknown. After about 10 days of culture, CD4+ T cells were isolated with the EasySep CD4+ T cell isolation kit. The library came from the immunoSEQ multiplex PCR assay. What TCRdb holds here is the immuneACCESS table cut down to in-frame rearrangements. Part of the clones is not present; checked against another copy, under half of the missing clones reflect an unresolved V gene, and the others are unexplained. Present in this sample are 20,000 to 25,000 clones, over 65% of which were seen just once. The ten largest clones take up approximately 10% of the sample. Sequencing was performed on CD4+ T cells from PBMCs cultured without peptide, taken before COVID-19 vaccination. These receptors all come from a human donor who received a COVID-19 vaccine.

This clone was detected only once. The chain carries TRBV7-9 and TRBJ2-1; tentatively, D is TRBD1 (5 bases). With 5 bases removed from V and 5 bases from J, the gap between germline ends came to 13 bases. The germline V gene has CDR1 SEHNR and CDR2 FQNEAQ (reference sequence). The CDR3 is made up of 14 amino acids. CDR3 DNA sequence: TGTGCCAGCAGCCCCACTGGGGCAAACAATGAGCAGTTCTTC. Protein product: CASSPTGANNEQFF.

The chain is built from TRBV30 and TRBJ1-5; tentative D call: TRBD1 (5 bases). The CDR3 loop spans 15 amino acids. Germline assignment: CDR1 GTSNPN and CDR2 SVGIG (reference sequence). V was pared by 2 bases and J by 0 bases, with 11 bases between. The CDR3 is CAWSPPGNSNQPQHF. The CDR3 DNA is TGTGCCTGGAGTCCTCCAGGGAATAGCAATCAGCCCCAGCATTTT.

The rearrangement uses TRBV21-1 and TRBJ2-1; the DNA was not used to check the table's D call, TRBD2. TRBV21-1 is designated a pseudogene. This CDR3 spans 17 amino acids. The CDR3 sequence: CASSKVGSGGARYEQFF. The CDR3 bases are TGTGCCAGCAGCAAAGTTGGTAGCGGGGGGGCGCGGTATGAGCAGTTCTTC.

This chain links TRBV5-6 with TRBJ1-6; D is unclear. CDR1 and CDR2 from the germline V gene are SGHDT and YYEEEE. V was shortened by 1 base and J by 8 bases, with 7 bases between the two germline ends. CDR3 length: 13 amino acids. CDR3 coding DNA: TGTGCCAGCAGCTTGCTTCCGGATTCACCCCTCCACTTT. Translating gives CASSLLPDSPLHF.